Listed here are 31 T cell receptor beta chains from one sample, sequenced in a study of blood T cell repertoires in COVID-19. The repertoire was sequenced with immunoSEQ multiplex PCR; TCRdb's copy has only in-frame clones and lacks some. The table includes some 220,000 clones, approximately 84% detected once. Source material: peripheral blood. These receptors were taken from a man in his fifties or sixties with acute or convalescent COVID-19.

This chain uses TRBV9 with TRBJ2-6; 7 bases are shared with TRBD1. This CDR3 spans 17 amino acids. Germline assignment: CDR1 SGDLS and CDR2 YYNGEE. The trim removed 3 bases at V and 2 bases at J, leaving 8 bases unmatched. In DNA, the CDR3 is TGTGCCAGCAGCGGATTGGGACAGAAGGCTGGGGCCAACGTCCTGACTTTC. Protein sequence: CASSGLGQKAGANVLTF.

J is TRBJ1-1 and V is TRBV14; D gene unclear. Trimming stripped 3 bases from V and 1 base from J, with 15 bases between. Germline assignment: CDR1 SGHDN and CDR2 FVKESK. The CDR3 is 16 residues long. CDR3 bases: TGTGCCAGCAGCCATCGACTAGGAATAGGGAACACTGAAGCTTTCTTT. Translated, it gives CASSHRLGIGNTEAFF.

V usage is TRBV2 and J usage is TRBJ1-5, with 9 positions matching TRBD1. The CDR3 length is 13 residues. Per germline, CDR1 SNHLY and CDR2 FYNNEI. Trimming removed 3 bases from V and 9 bases from J; junction bases left unmatched: 3. CDR3 in amino acids: CASSETGGMPQHF. CDR3 DNA sequence: TGTGCCAGCAGTGAGACAGGGGGGATGCCCCAGCATTTT.

The J gene is TRBJ1-5, the V gene TRBV7-9, with D maybe TRBD1 (6 bases). Germline CDR1 and CDR2: SEHNR and FQNEAQ (reference sequence). Trimming pared 5 bases from V and 4 bases from J, leaving 21 bases between. The CDR3 has 17 residues. CDR3 nucleotide sequence: TGTGCCAGCAGCCAAGGAATCGGGGCAGGGGTTAATCAGCCCCAGCATTTT. Residues: CASSQGIGAGVNQPQHF.

V usage is TRBV10-3 and J usage is TRBJ2-4, with D maybe TRBD1 (5 bases). The CDR3 is 12 amino acids. Trimming removed 6 bases at V and 5 bases at J, with 8 bases between. From germline, CDR1 is ENHRY and CDR2 SYGVKD. CDR3 amino acids: CAIRTDENIQYF. The DNA for the CDR3 is TGTGCCATCAGGACAGATGAAAACATTCAGTACTTC.

The chain employs TRBV4-1 and TRBJ1-2; possible D gene TRBD1, 6 bases. The CDR3 contains 14 residues. Germline CDR1 is MGHRA and CDR2 is YSYEKL. Deletions cut 3 bases from V and 2 bases from J, with 10 bases between. CDR3 protein: CASSHDRQNYGYTF. In nucleotides, the CDR3 is TGCGCCAGCAGCCATGACAGGCAGAACTATGGCTACACCTTC.

This clone was seen just once. The chain links TRBV29-1 to TRBJ2-1, with D perhaps TRBD2 (6 bases). There are 14 residues in the CDR3. From germline, CDR1 is SQVTM and CDR2 ANQGSEA. Trimming pared 4 bases from V and 8 bases from J, leaving 18 bases between. CDR3 sequence: CSVGLEGLLDEQFF. DNA for the CDR3: TGCAGCGTTGGTCTGGAGGGCCTTCTAGATGAGCAGTTCTTC.

This clone was detected ten times or more. The V call is TRBV5-4, the J call TRBJ2-1, with D tentatively TRBD1 (5 bases). Germline V gene lookup returns CDR1 SGHNT and CDR2 YYREEE (reference sequence). The V end lost 3 bases, the J end lost 7 bases, and 11 bases lay between the germline ends. The CDR3 extends over 13 amino acids. For the CDR3, the DNA is TGTGCCAGCAGCTCAGAGACAGTGAATGAGCAGTTCTTC. This codes for CASSSETVNEQFF. The full variable domain, rest sourced from reference TRBV5-4 and TRBJ2-1, is ETGVTQSPTHLIKTRGQQVTLRCSSQSGHNTVSWYQQALGQGPQFIFQYYREEENGRGNFPPRFSGLQFPNYSSELNVNALELDDSALYLCASSSETVNEQFFGPGTRLTVL.

This clone was observed a handful of times. The genes are TRBV19 and TRBJ2-3; TRBD2 matches 9 bases. Trimming at V came to 7 bases and at J to 4 bases, leaving 12 bases not matched to a gene. Per germline, CDR1 LNHDA and CDR2 SQIVND (reference sequence). CDR3 length: 16 residues. Written as DNA, the CDR3 is TGTGCCAGTAATCCCGGGACGGGACTAGCAGCAGATACGCAGTATTTT. Amino acids: CASNPGTGLAADTQYF.

This clone is a singleton in its sample. The rearrangement joins TRBV28 to TRBJ2-5, with D perhaps matching TRBD2 (6 bases). V lost 5 bases, J lost 5 bases, and 15 bases lay in between. The CDR3 has 14 amino acids. The V gene's germline CDR1 is MDHEN and CDR2 SYDVKM. Written as DNA, the CDR3 is TGTGCCAGCAGTAAATCGGGGGTTGCCGAGACCCAGTACTTC. It encodes CASSKSGVAETQYF.

This chain links TRBV6-4 with TRBJ1-4, with D perhaps matching TRBD1 (6 bases). CDR3 size: 15 residues. V was shortened by 5 bases and J by 4 bases, with 14 bases between the two germline ends. Per the germline V gene, CDR1 is MRHNA and CDR2 is SNTAGT. This CDR3 is CASSLTGRNNEKLFF. The CDR3 coding sequence is TGTGCCAGCAGTCTCACAGGGCGAAATAATGAAAAACTGTTTTTT.

This sequence joins TRBV11-2 and TRBJ2-7; maybe TRBD2 (6 bases). This CDR3 comprises 15 residues. Germline CDR1 SGHAT, CDR2 FQNNGV. The germline V and J ends were trimmed by 0 bases and 2 bases, with 11 bases remaining between them. CDR3 amino acids: CASSLEGGWAYEQYF. The CDR3 DNA reads TGTGCCAGCAGCTTAGAGGGGGGTTGGGCCTACGAGCAGTACTTC.

The chain employs TRBV5-1 and TRBJ1-1; a weak D match, TRBD1 (5 bases). The CDR3 loop spans 13 amino acids. Germline V gives CDR1 SGHRS, CDR2 YFSETQ. V lost 3 bases and J 0 bases, leaving 6 bases between the germline ends. CDR3 amino acids: CASSSGVNTEAFF. CDR3 in DNA: TGCGCCAGCAGCTCGGGGGTGAACACTGAAGCTTTCTTT.

V and J are TRBV19 and TRBJ1-5, with a tentative D call TRBD1 (5 bases). V lost 5 bases, J lost 3 bases, and 14 bases lay in between. CDR1 is LNHDA, CDR2 SQIVND, per germline (reference sequence). This CDR3 region has 15 residues. The CDR3, as DNA: TGTGCCAGTAGTCCTGGAGAAGGGGTCAATCAGCCCCAGCATTTT. Protein: CASSPGEGVNQPQHF.

J is TRBJ1-4 and V is TRBV30; D is possibly TRBD1 (6 bases). V was clipped by 2 bases and J by 7 bases, with 23 bases between them. CDR1 and CDR2 (germline): GTSNPN, SVGIG (reference sequence). The CDR3 covers 17 residues. CDR3 coding DNA: TGTGCCTGGAGTATGGGAAGGACAGCCCTACTTACTGAAAAACTGTTTTTT. This translates into CAWSMGRTALLTEKLFF.

V gene TRBV10-2 combines with J gene TRBJ2-7; tentative D call: TRBD1 (6 bases). Germline V gene sequence: CDR1 WSHSY, CDR2 SAAADI. V gave up 10 bases and J gave up 2 bases, with 18 bases separating them. This CDR3 has 14 residues. CDR3: CATKNGAGAYEQYF. Here the CDR3 DNA reads TGCGCCACCAAAAACGGCGCAGGGGCCTACGAGCAGTACTTC.

The CDR3 here is CASRGNRGLGEKLFF. In DNA, the CDR3 is TGTGCCAGCAGGGGAAACAGGGGGCTGGGGGAAAAACTGTTTTTT. The chain links TRBV28 to TRBJ1-4; 9 bases align to TRBD1. This CDR3 is built from 15 residues. Germline loops: CDR1 MDHEN, CDR2 SYDVKM. V dropped 6 bases and J dropped 8; count of bases not matched to a gene: 10.

The CDR3 loop reads CASTGTGVKETQYF. The CDR3 DNA reads as TGTGCCAGCACCGGGACAGGGGTGAAAGAGACCCAGTACTTC. The chain employs TRBV5-4 and TRBJ2-5; TRBD1 agrees at 10 bases. J gave up 3 bases and V 6 bases, and 5 bases lay outside the gene matches. The CDR3 runs to 14 residues. Germline assignment: CDR1 SGHNT and CDR2 YYREEE (reference sequence).

This clone showed up just a few times. One base away lies a much larger clone, so this may be a sequencing read error. Within the sample, other DNA sequences also encode this same CDR3. The chain joins TRBV27 to TRBJ2-7; the match to TRBD1 covers 7 bases. V dropped 5 bases and J dropped 4; count of bases not matched to a gene: 5. The germline V gene has CDR1 MNHEY and CDR2 SMNVEV (reference sequence). This CDR3 has 13 residues. The CDR3 coding sequence is TGTGCCAGCAGTGCGACAGGGCTATACGAGCAGTACTTC. Its protein product is CASSATGLYEQYF.

The CDR3 loop is CSVAITGESGYTF. The CDR3 coding sequence is TGCAGCGTTGCCATAACAGGGGAGAGTGGCTACACCTTC. J is TRBJ1-2 and V is TRBV29-1, with TRBD1 matching over 7 bases. CDR3 size: 13 residues. With 4 bases clipped from V and 7 bases from J, the junction kept 9 bases outside the gene matches. Germline-derived CDR1 and CDR2 are SQVTM and ANQGSEA.

The gene calls are TRBV29-1 and TRBJ2-1; 7 bases are a match to TRBD2. Per germline, CDR1 SQVTM and CDR2 ANQGSEA. The CDR3 is 22 amino acids. Unmatched junction bases numbered 34, after V lost 2 bases and J lost 9 bases. CDR3 in amino acids: CSVEPDRNSVPSVAGPWCEQFF. The CDR3 DNA reads TGCAGCGTTGAACCAGACCGCAACTCAGTCCCGTCGGTAGCGGGCCCTTGGTGTGAGCAGTTCTTC.

This clone was seen a handful of times. The V and J genes are TRBV7-2 and TRBJ2-7; a weak D match, TRBD1 (5 bases). The length of the CDR3 is 12 residues. Deletions cut 8 bases from V and 2 bases from J, with 10 bases between. Germline V gives CDR1 SGHTA, CDR2 FQGNSA. CDR3 sequence: CASGDSAYEQYF. The CDR3 DNA sequence: TGTGCCAGCGGCGACAGTGCCTACGAGCAGTACTTC.

This clone was counted once. This chain connects TRBV10-3 to TRBJ2-5, with D possibly being TRBD2 (5 bases). Germline V gives CDR1 ENHRY, CDR2 SYGVKD. The CDR3 loop spans 12 amino acids. V dropped 10 bases and J dropped 0 bases, with 9 bases sitting between them. The DNA for the CDR3 is TGTGCCACCGGGGTTCACCAAGAGACCCAGTACTTC. This translates into CATGVHQETQYF.

On this clone: Other DNA sequences in this sample translate to the same CDR3. V gene TRBV27 combines with J gene TRBJ2-1, with D possibly being TRBD2 (6 bases). The CDR3 contains 14 residues. The germline V gene has CDR1 MNHEY and CDR2 SMNVEV (reference sequence). Trimming stripped 3 bases from V and 2 bases from J, with 8 bases between. In DNA, the CDR3 is TGTGCCAGCAGTTTCGGGGGACCCTACAATGAGCAGTTCTTC. Protein: CASSFGGPYNEQFF.

The V gene is TRBV2, the J gene TRBJ2-4; TRBD2 is a possible D gene (6 bases). V lost 4 bases and J lost 4, with 11 bases in between. CDR3 size: 14 residues. Germline V CDR1 and CDR2: SNHLY, FYNNEI. The CDR3 region is CASSGSSVKNIQYF. Written as DNA, the CDR3 is TGTGCCAGCAGTGGCTCTAGCGTTAAAAACATTCAGTACTTC.

The chain links TRBV19 to TRBJ1-2, with 7 bases identical to TRBD1. The V and J ends lost 4 bases and 5 bases, in that order; junction bases with no gene match: 10. The CDR3 is made up of 15 amino acids. The V gene's germline CDR1 is LNHDA and CDR2 SQIVND (reference sequence). CDR3 nucleotides: TGTGCCAGTAGTACGCTTCGTACAGGGGCATATGGCTACACCTTC. Protein: CASSTLRTGAYGYTF.

This clone has just a few counts. The gene calls are TRBV19 and TRBJ1-3, with TRBD1 matching over 8 bases. Germline V CDR1 and CDR2: LNHDA, SQIVND (reference sequence). This CDR3 has 16 residues. V lost 5 bases to trimming and J lost 0 bases; unmatched junction nucleotides: 6. The CDR3 loop reads CASSLGDRNSGNTIYF. In DNA, the CDR3 is TGTGCCAGTAGTTTGGGGGACAGGAACTCTGGAAACACCATATATTTT.

This clone occurred once. The rearrangement links TRBV6-5 to TRBJ2-4, with 7 bases identical to TRBD2. This CDR3 region has 11 residues. Germline V gene lookup returns CDR1 MNHEY and CDR2 SVGAGI. V was clipped by 7 bases and J by 7 bases; unmatched bases: 1. For the CDR3, the DNA is TGTGCCAGCATCGGGGGGAACATTCAGTACTTC. Translation: CASIGGNIQYF.

The rearrangement links TRBV6-1 to TRBJ2-7, with D uncertain. The CDR3 has 11 amino acids. V was shortened by 3 bases and J by 4 bases, with 4 bases between the two germline ends. Germline CDR1 MNHNS, CDR2 SASEGT. CDR3 protein: CASSDQYEQYF. The CDR3 DNA follows: TGTGCCAGCAGTGACCAGTACGAGCAGTACTTC.

The J gene is TRBJ1-2, the V gene TRBV12-3 or TRBV12-4, with a weak D call TRBD1 (5 bases). The V gene lost 5 bases and the J gene lost 6 bases, with 7 bases spanning the gap. This CDR3 spans 11 amino acids. As DNA, the CDR3 is TGTGCCAGCAGTCCAGGGAATGGCTACACCTTC. This gives the protein CASSPGNGYTF.

The chain couples TRBV6-6 to TRBJ2-7; 8 bases are shared with TRBD1. The CDR3 covers 16 residues. The V segment lost 4 bases and the J segment 2 bases; nucleotides outside the gene matches: 10. Germline assignment: CDR1 MNHNY and CDR2 SVGAGI (reference sequence). CDR3 region: CASSFLTGTGPYEQYF. Here the CDR3 DNA reads TGTGCCAGCAGTTTCCTGACCGGGACAGGTCCCTACGAGCAGTACTTC.